This passage covers 7 T cell receptor beta chains from one sample sequenced in a study of regulatory T cells in long-lasting Graves disease. The time point: newly diagnosed GD, antithyroid drugs for less than 3 months. The TCR library was made from RNA that had been extracted from PBMCs in TRIzol. Construction of the TCR beta libraries employed iRepertoire HTBI primers in conjunction with Arm-PCR of CDR3 regions. Each CDR3 protein gets one entry after TCRdb re-called the multiplex PCR reads with MiXCR. The sample carries fewer than 350,000 distinct CDR3 sequences, 18% recorded once. Sequencing used peripheral blood mononuclear cells (PBMCs), obtained at new diagnosis, from a patient treated with antithyroid drugs. The receptor source for this set is a female donor with Graves disease.

This clonotype was seen repeatedly, ten times or more. The CDR3 sequence: CASRGAGTNTGELFF. Here the CDR3 DNA reads TGTGCCAGCAGGGGGGCGGGAACGAACACCGGGGAGCTGTTTTTT. The chain is built from TRBV6-1 and TRBJ2-2; either TRBD1 or TRBD2 may supply D (6 bases each). Germline assignment: CDR1 MNHNS and CDR2 SASEGT. The CDR3 contains 15 residues. V lost 6 bases and J 0 bases, leaving 11 bases between the germline ends.

CDR3 bases: TGCGCCAGCAGCCAAGAACAGGGGCGAGGCTACACCTTC. This encodes CASSQEQGRGYTF. This rearrangement joins TRBV4-1 to TRBJ1-2; 7 nucleotides align to TRBD1. V lost 0 bases to trimming and J lost 8 bases; unmatched junction nucleotides: 3. CDR3 length: 13 residues. Germline CDR1 is MGHRA and CDR2 is YSYEKL.

The rearrangement links TRBV10-3 to TRBJ2-1, with no clear D. Germline V gives CDR1 ENHRY, CDR2 SYGVKD. The CDR3 consists of 11 residues. V lost 4 bases and J 5 bases, leaving 3 bases between the germline ends. DNA of the CDR3: TGTGCCATCAGTGTAAACAATGAGCAGTTCTTC. As protein: CAISVNNEQFF.

This clonotype has ten or more counts. The rearrangement links TRBV3-1 to TRBJ1-1; D is possibly TRBD1 (6 bases). CDR1 is LGHDT and CDR2 is YNNKEL in the germline V gene (reference sequence). The CDR3 has 13 residues. Between the trimmed V and J ends, which lost 4 bases and 4 bases, there was a span of 10 bases. Written as DNA, the CDR3 is TGTGCCAGCAGCCCTACAGGGTTCACTGAAGCTTTCTTT. Its protein product is CASSPTGFTEAFF. Filled out from reference TRBV3-1 and TRBJ1-1, the complete variable domain reads DTAVSQTPKYLVTQMGNDKSIKCEQNLGHDTMYWYKQDSKKFLKIMFSYNNKELIINETVPNRFSPKSPDKAHLNLHINSLELGDSAVYFCASSPTGFTEAFFGQGTRLTVV.

This clonotype was recorded at least ten times. The rearrangement uses TRBV11-3 and TRBJ2-7, with TRBD1 matching 7 bases. CDR1 and CDR2 (germline): SGHNT, YENEEA. The CDR3 is made up of 15 amino acids. V dropped 5 bases and J dropped 0; count of bases not matched to a gene: 7. CDR3 residues: CASSPRDSNSYEQYF. The CDR3 DNA sequence: TGTGCCAGCAGCCCCCGGGACAGTAACTCCTACGAGCAGTACTTC.

This clonotype was observed a few times. The chain joins TRBV9 to TRBJ2-3; no clear D gene. Looked up from germline, CDR1 is SGDLS and CDR2 is YYNGEE. The CDR3 runs 13 residues. Trimming took off 4 bases at V and 5 bases at J, with 11 bases between the two ends. The CDR3 DNA follows: TGTGCCAGCAGCCCCCGATGGGGAGATACGCAGTATTTT. Encoded protein: CASSPRWGDTQYF.

This clonotype was detected ten times or more. J is TRBJ2-7 and V is TRBV12-3 or TRBV12-4, with TRBD1 identical over 8 bases. Losses at the gene ends were 3 bases for V and 3 bases for J; bases not matched to a gene: 10. The CDR3 has 16 residues. CDR3 amino acids: CASSFNRGLRNYEQYF. The CDR3 DNA reads as TGTGCCAGCAGTTTTAACAGGGGGTTAAGGAACTACGAGCAGTACTTC.